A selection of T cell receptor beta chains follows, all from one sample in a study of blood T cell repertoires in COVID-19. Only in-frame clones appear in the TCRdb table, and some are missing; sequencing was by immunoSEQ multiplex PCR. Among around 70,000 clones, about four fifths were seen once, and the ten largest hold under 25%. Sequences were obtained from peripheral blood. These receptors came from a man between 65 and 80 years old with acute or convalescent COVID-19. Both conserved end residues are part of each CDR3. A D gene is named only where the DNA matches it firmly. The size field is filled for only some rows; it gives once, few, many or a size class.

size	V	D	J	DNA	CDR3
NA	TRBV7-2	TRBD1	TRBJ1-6	TGTGCCAGCAAACGGGACAGGGGTGATTCACCCCTCCACTTT	CASKRDRGDSPLHF
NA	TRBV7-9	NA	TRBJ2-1	TGTGCCAGCAGCTTAGCGAAGGGAGTAGAGTCCTACAATGAGCAGTTCTTC	CASSLAKGVESYNEQFF
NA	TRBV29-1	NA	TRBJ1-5	TGCAGCGTTGTGGTGGCAGGGGATCAGCCCCAGCATTTT	CSVVVAGDQPQHF
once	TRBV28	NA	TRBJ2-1	TGTGCCAGCACCTTGACCGGCGCGGCGGGGAATGAGCAGTTCTTC	CASTLTGAAGNEQFF
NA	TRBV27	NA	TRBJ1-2	TGTGCCAGCAGTTTGGTGCCATCAGGAAGTTATGGCTACACCTTC	CASSLVPSGSYGYTF
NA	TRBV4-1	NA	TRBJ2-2	TGCGCCAGCAGCCTTCAGGGGAACACCGGGGAGCTGTTTTTT	CASSLQGNTGELFF
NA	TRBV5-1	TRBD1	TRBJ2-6	TGCGCCAGCAGCCCGGACAGGGTTGGGGTTATGGCCAACGTCCTGACTTTC	CASSPDRVGVMANVLTF
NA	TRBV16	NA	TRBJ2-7	TGTGCCAGCAGCCAATCAACAGGGACCTACGAGCAGTACTTC	CASSQSTGTYEQYF
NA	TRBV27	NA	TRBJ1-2	TGTGCCAGCAGTTCCACAGGGACCGGCTACACCTTC	CASSSTGTGYTF
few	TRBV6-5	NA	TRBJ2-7	TGTGCCAGCAGCAAGTCTGGAGGGGAAGGCAACGAGCAGTACTTC	CASSKSGGEGNEQYF
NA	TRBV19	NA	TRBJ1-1	TGTGCCAGTCAGGGGCTTAGCGACACTGAAGCTTTCTTT	CASQGLSDTEAFF
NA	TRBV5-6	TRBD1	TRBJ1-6	TGTGCCAGCAGCTTGGGACAGGGAAGATCACCCCTCCACTTT	CASSLGQGRSPLHF
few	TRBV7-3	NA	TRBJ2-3	TGTGCCAGCAGCCCGGGGACTGGGGGAGATACGCAGTATTTT	CASSPGTGGDTQYF
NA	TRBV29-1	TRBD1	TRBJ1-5	TGCAGCGTAACAACAGGGGCTAATCAGCCCCAGCATTTT	CSVTTGANQPQHF
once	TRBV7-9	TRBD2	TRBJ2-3	TGTGCCAGCAGCTTACGGGCGGGAGGCTTAGATACGCAGTATTTT	CASSLRAGGLDTQYF
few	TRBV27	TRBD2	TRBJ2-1	TGTGCCAGCAGCCAAGCGGGCGGGAGCAGGTGGGGGGACAATGAGCAGTTCTTC	CASSQAGGSRWGDNEQFF
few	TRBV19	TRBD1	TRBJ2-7	TGTGCCAGTAGTAGACAGGGGGAAAGTTACTACGAGCAGTACTTC	CASSRQGESYYEQYF
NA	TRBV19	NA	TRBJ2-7	TGTGCCAGTAGTAGGTGGATCGGGTCCTACGAGCAGTACTTC	CASSRWIGSYEQYF
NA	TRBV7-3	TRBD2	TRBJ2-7	TGTGCCAGCAGCTTACTAGCGGGAGGGTCCTACGAGCAGTACTTC	CASSLLAGGSYEQYF
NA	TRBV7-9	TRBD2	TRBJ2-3	TGTGCCAGCAGCCCGAGACTAGCGAATACGCAGTATTTT	CASSPRLANTQYF
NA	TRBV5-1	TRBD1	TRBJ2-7	TGCGCCAGCAGCCAAGGACAGGGGCCCAACGAGCAGTACTTC	CASSQGQGPNEQYF
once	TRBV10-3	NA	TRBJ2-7	TGTGCCATCAGTGAGTCGCAGCAGGTCTCCTACGAGCAGTACTTC	CAISESQQVSYEQYF
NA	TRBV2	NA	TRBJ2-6	TGTGCCAGCAGTCCCAGCAGGGTCTCTGGGGCCAACGTCCTGACTTTC	CASSPSRVSGANVLTF
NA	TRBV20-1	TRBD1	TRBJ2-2	TGCAGTGCTAGTGACAGGGCTGGCGGGGAGCTGTTTTTT	CSASDRAGGELFF
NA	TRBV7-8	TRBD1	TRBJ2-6	TGTGCCAGCAGCTTAGATTCCGTGACAGGGGGCAATGGGGCCAACGTCCTGACTTTC	CASSLDSVTGGNGANVLTF
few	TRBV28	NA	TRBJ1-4	TGTGCCAGCACCCTTTCCGGGGGTAATAATGAAAAACTGTTTTTT	CASTLSGGNNEKLFF
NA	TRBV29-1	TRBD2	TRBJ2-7	TGCAGCGTCCAAGGGAAGGGACTAGCGGGACCCAGCTACGAGCAGTACTTC	CSVQGKGLAGPSYEQYF
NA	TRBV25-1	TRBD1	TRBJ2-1	TGTGCCAGCAGTGGCCGGGACAGGGGAGGCAATGAGCAGTTCTTC	CASSGRDRGGNEQFF
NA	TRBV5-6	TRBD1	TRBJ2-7	TGTGCCAGCAGCTATTATAACAGGGGACCCTCCTACGAGCAGTACTTC	CASSYYNRGPSYEQYF
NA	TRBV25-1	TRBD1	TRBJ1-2	TGTGCCAGCAGTGATCCTCAGGGGGCGGGCTATGGCTACACCTTC	CASSDPQGAGYGYTF
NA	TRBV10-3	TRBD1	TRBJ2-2	TGTGCCATCAGTGAGAGGACAGGGAGTGCCGGGGAGCTGTTTTTT	CAISERTGSAGELFF
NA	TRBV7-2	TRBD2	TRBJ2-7	TGTGCCAGCAGCTCCCCCCGGCTAGCGGTTGCCTACGAGCAGTACTTC	CASSSPRLAVAYEQYF
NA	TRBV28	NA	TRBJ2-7	TGTGCCAGCAGGCCCCCAGCTAGTTACGAGCAGTACTTC	CASRPPASYEQYF
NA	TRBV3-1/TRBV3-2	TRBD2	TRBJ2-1	TGTGCCAGCAGCCAAGAGGCTAGCGGGGACAATGAGCAGTTCTTC	CASSQEASGDNEQFF
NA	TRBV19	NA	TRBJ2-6	TGTGCCAGTAGTATTTACAGCTCTGGGGCCAACGTCCTGACTTTC	CASSIYSSGANVLTF
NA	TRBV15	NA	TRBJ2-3	TGTGCCACCAGCAGAGGGGGCGGCACAGATACGCAGTATTTT	CATSRGGGTDTQYF
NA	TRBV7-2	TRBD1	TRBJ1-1	TGTGCCAGCAGATCACAGGGGGACACTGAAGCTTTCTTT	CASRSQGDTEAFF
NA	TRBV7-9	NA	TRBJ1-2	TGTGCCAGCAGCTTAGGGTGGGAGTCCGGAGCTAACTATGGCTACACCTTC	CASSLGWESGANYGYTF
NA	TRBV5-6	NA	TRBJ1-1	TGTGCCAGCAGCTTGGGCGGGGGGCAGATGGCTGAAGCTTTCTTT	CASSLGGGQMAEAFF
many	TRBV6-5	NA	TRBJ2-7	TGTGCCAGCGCCGTTGGTCCCCCTCTCTACTACGAGCAGTACTTC	CASAVGPPLYYEQYF
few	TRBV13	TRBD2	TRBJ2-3	TGTGCCAGCAGCTTAGGGCCAGCGGGACGCGGCACAGATACGCAGTATTTT	CASSLGPAGRGTDTQYF
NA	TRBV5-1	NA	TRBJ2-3	TGCGCCAGCAGCACAGGACAGACCAGCACAGATACGCAGTATTTT	CASSTGQTSTDTQYF
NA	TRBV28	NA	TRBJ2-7	TGTGCCAGCAGTTCCGCCGGGGCGGGACTCTCCTACGAGCAGTACTTC	CASSSAGAGLSYEQYF
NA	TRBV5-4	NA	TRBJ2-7	TGTGCCAGCAGCCGTTCGTGGGGCGTCTCCTACGAGCAGTACTTC	CASSRSWGVSYEQYF